The following is a T cell receptor (beta chain) sequence with its context. The CDR3 spans 13 residues. The germline V gene encodes CDR1 SGHRS and CDR2 YFSETQ. The J segment lost 4 bases and the V segment lost 3 bases, leaving 1 base of the junction unmatched. These data come from a study of T cell changes during pregnancy in multiple sclerosis. Using immunoSEQ multiplex PCR, the repertoire was profiled, and TCRdb retains in-frame clones only, with some absent. Counted here are fewer than 45,000 clones, roughly 91% occurring once; the ten biggest clones make up 0.61%. The source is a female donor with multiple sclerosis, enrolled in a pregnancy study. The V call is TRBV5-1, the J call TRBJ2-1, with 7 positions matching TRBD2. Source: CD4+ T cells from peripheral blood mononuclear cells, taken in the third trimester of pregnancy. In DNA form, the CDR3 reads TGCGCCAGCAGCTACGGGGGGTACAATGAGCAGTTCTTC. Protein sequence: CASSYGGYNEQFF. Complete variable domain (other parts from reference TRBV5-1 and TRBJ2-1): KAGVTQTPRYLIKTRGQQVTLSCSPISGHRSVSWYQQTPGQGLQFLFEYFSETQRNKGNFPGRFSGRQFSNSRSEMNVSTLELGDSALYLCASSYGGYNEQFFGPGTRLTVL.